Listed below are T cell receptor beta chains from one sample, sequenced in a study of cytomegalovirus exposure and HLA in healthy donors. Clones were sequenced by immunoSEQ multiplex PCR, and TCRdb holds only the in-frame ones, with some missing. The sample consists of roughly 120,000 clones, 76% of them appearing once. The sequencing input was PBMCs. These receptors were obtained from a man aged 30-40 years in good health and CMV-seropositive. CDR3s include the opening cysteine and the closing phenylalanine or tryptophan. A D gene is named only where the DNA matches it firmly. A clone size is listed for some rows: how often the clone was seen (once, few, many), or a class if it is expanded.

j_gene,abundance,d_gene,len,v_gene,CDR3nt,CDR3aa
TRBJ2-7,few,TRBD1,15,TRBV30,TGTGCCTGGAGTGCTGGGACAGGGAGTTGGTACGAGCAGTACTTC,CAWSAGTGSWYEQYF
TRBJ2-1,-,TRBD2,19,TRBV9,TGTGCCAGCAGCGCTAACCCTGGACTAGCGGGGGGTTCGGATAATGAGCAGTTCTTC,CASSANPGLAGGSDNEQFF
TRBJ2-1,-,-,16,TRBV9,TGTGCCAGCAGCGGCGGGGCGGGGACGTCCTACAATGAGCAGTTCTTC,CASSGGAGTSYNEQFF
TRBJ1-4,-,-,14,TRBV6-1,TGTGCCAGCTACGGTCGGGAAACTAATGAAAAACTGTTTTTT,CASYGRETNEKLFF
TRBJ1-1,few,TRBD1,13,TRBV30,TGTGCCTGGAGTGGGACAGGGCTCACTGAAGCTTTCTTT,CAWSGTGLTEAFF
TRBJ1-2,-,-,13,TRBV6-5,TGTGCCAGCAGTGTCCAGGATAACTATGGCTACACCTTC,CASSVQDNYGYTF
TRBJ2-7,-,TRBD2,15,TRBV28,TGTGCCAGCACCCCGGGAGGGGGGAGCTCCTACGAGCAGTACTTC,CASTPGGGSSYEQYF
TRBJ1-5,-,-,16,TRBV28,TGTGCCAGCAGAGGCAGGGACTCCTATAGCAATCAGCCCCAGCATTTT,CASRGRDSYSNQPQHF
TRBJ1-5,-,TRBD1,15,TRBV9,TGTGCCAGCAGCGCCGGACAGGGCGGCAATCAGCCCCAGCATTTT,CASSAGQGGNQPQHF
TRBJ2-1,-,TRBD1,15,TRBV5-1,TGCGCCAGCAGCCCCGGGACAGGGATATACAATGAGCAGTTCTTC,CASSPGTGIYNEQFF
TRBJ2-7,-,-,12,TRBV29-1,TGCAGCGTTGAGGTGAGGGCCTACGAGCAGTACTTC,CSVEVRAYEQYF
TRBJ1-1,-,-,12,TRBV14,TGTGCCAGCAGCCAAGTTCCGTCTGAAGCTTTCTTT,CASSQVPSEAFF
TRBJ2-2,-,-,16,TRBV10-3,TGTGCCATCAGGCAGGAGGGGACAGCGAACACCGGGGAGCTGTTTTTT,CAIRQEGTANTGELFF
TRBJ2-1,-,TRBD2,16,TRBV5-6,TGTGCCAGCAGCTTCCAGAGGACTAGCGGCTACAATGAGCAGTTCTTC,CASSFQRTSGYNEQFF
TRBJ1-6,-,-,15,TRBV6-5,TGTGCCAGCAGTGCTCACACAGAATATAATTCACCCCTCCACTTT,CASSAHTEYNSPLHF
TRBJ2-1,-,TRBD2,15,TRBV6-5,TGTGCCAGCAGCCCCGGGGGGTTCAGGTACAATGAGCAGTTCTTC,CASSPGGFRYNEQFF
TRBJ1-1,-,TRBD1,15,TRBV27,TGTGCCAGCAGTCCTTGGACAGGGGTTATCCCTGAAGCTTTCTTT,CASSPWTGVIPEAFF
TRBJ1-2,-,-,15,TRBV6-6,TGTGCCAGCAGTTACACTTCGGCAGGGAACTATGGCTACACCTTC,CASSYTSAGNYGYTF
TRBJ2-5,-,-,17,TRBV10-3,TGTGCCATCAGTGAGTCCCTTTTACGGGGAAGGCAAGAGACCCAGTACTTC,CAISESLLRGRQETQYF
TRBJ2-7,-,TRBD1,16,TRBV30,TGTGCCTGGAGAAACCCCCGGGACAGGGGGCATGGCGAGCAGTACTTC,CAWRNPRDRGHGEQYF
TRBJ1-1,-,-,13,TRBV5-1,TGCGCCAGCAGCTTGGCCACGAGGACTGAAGCTTTCTTT,CASSLATRTEAFF
TRBJ1-2,-,-,16,TRBV11-2,TGTGCCAGCAGCAGAGCCTCAGGGACTACCCTTTATGGCTACACCTTC,CASSRASGTTLYGYTF
TRBJ2-1,-,-,12,TRBV28,TGTGCCAGCAGGGGGGCGTGGAATGAGCAGTTCTTC,CASRGAWNEQFF
TRBJ2-7,-,-,15,TRBV28,TGTGCCAGCAGCCCACAGGCATCTTCCCCCTACGAGCAGTACTTC,CASSPQASSPYEQYF
TRBJ1-5,-,-,19,TRBV30,TGTGCCTGGAGTAAAACCCGCTCTACCCAGGGAGGGGGCAATCAGCCCCAGCATTTT,CAWSKTRSTQGGGNQPQHF
TRBJ2-7,-,TRBD2,16,TRBV9,TGTGCCAGCAGCACCTCTAGCGGGGGTACTTCCTACGAGCAGTACTTC,CASSTSSGGTSYEQYF
TRBJ2-2,-,TRBD2,12,TRBV9,TGTGCCAGCTCCGGGGAGGGCGGGACGCCGTTTTTT,CASSGEGGTPFF
TRBJ2-5,-,TRBD1,16,TRBV4-1,TGCGCCAGCAGCCTTATGGACAGGGGGCGTCAAGAGACCCAGTACTTC,CASSLMDRGRQETQYF
TRBJ1-4,-,-,15,TRBV9,TGTGCCAGCAGCCCTTCGTTTGCAACTAATGAAAAACTGTTTTTT,CASSPSFATNEKLFF
TRBJ2-7,-,TRBD2,19,TRBV10-3,TGTGCCATCAGTGAGTCGATGGCCCCCGGGAGGCTAGTGGGGACCGAGCAGTACTTC,CAISESMAPGRLVGTEQYF
TRBJ2-5,-,TRBD1,15,TRBV7-9,TGTGCCAGCAGCTCAAGGACAGGTTACCAAGAGACCCAGTACTTC,CASSSRTGYQETQYF
TRBJ1-4,-,-,14,TRBV13,TGTGCCAGCAGCCCCCCGGGGAACGCTGAAAAACTGTTTTTT,CASSPPGNAEKLFF
TRBJ2-7,-,-,14,TRBV7-9,TGTGCCAGCAGCGGGGGGGGCAGGTCCTACGAGCAGTACTTC,CASSGGGRSYEQYF
TRBJ2-7,-,TRBD1,15,TRBV5-4,TGTGCCAGCAGCTTGGGAGGACAGGGTCTAATCGAGCAGTACTTC,CASSLGGQGLIEQYF
TRBJ2-3,once,TRBD2,17,TRBV28,TGTGCCAGCAGCCGGGTCGGTAGCGGGGCTAGCACAGATACGCAGTATTTT,CASSRVGSGASTDTQYF
TRBJ2-1,-,-,12,TRBV7-9,TGTGCCAGTTCGGCCCAGGGCAATGAGCAGTTCTTC,CASSAQGNEQFF
TRBJ2-5,-,TRBD1,16,TRBV4-1,TGCGCCAGCAGCCAAGTGGGACAGGGGATAGGAGAGACCCAGTACTTC,CASSQVGQGIGETQYF
TRBJ1-1,-,-,14,TRBV4-3,TGCGCCAGCAGCCAAACACAGGGCTGGACTGAAGCTTTCTTT,CASSQTQGWTEAFF
TRBJ1-3,-,-,16,TRBV6-1,TGTGCCAGCAGTGCCCGTGGAACTAGCTCTGGAAACACCATATATTTT,CASSARGTSSGNTIYF
TRBJ1-1,-,-,13,TRBV4-3,TGCGCCAGCAGCGAGACAGGGAACACTGAAGCTTTCTTT,CASSETGNTEAFF
TRBJ1-6,-,-,16,TRBV28,TGTGCCAGCAGAATGGGGGGGCGCGCCTATAATTCACCCCTCCACTTT,CASRMGGRAYNSPLHF
TRBJ2-1,-,-,14,TRBV4-3,TGCGCCAGCAGCCCCTTCGAGGGAAACAATGAGCAGTTCTTC,CASSPFEGNNEQFF
TRBJ2-1,-,TRBD2,14,TRBV6-5,TGTGCCAGCAGACTAGCGGGGGCCTACAATGAGCAGTTCTTC,CASRLAGAYNEQFF
TRBJ2-3,-,-,13,TRBV11-3,TGTGCCAGCAGCTTACGTCTTGCGGATACGCAGTATTTT,CASSLRLADTQYF